This TCR beta chain was retrieved from a study of blood T cell repertoires in COVID-19. At the level of the study: Samples representing acute and convalescent COVID-19 were sourced from the United States, Italy and Spain.

This clone is a singleton in its sample. Sequenced by immunoSEQ multiplex PCR; TCRdb stores in-frame clones only, minus some. The sample includes around 150,000 clones, roughly 85% seen only once; the top ten take about 3%. The TCR comes from a human donor with acute or convalescent COVID-19. The donor label of this sample is uncertain. The specimen was peripheral blood.

This CDR3 is CASSEPGVGYTF. CDR3 bases: TGTGCCAGCAGTGAACCGGGTGTGGGCTACACCTTC. The J gene is TRBJ1-2, the V gene TRBV2, with D unresolved. The CDR3 contains 12 residues. The germline V and J ends were trimmed by 2 bases and 8 bases, with 9 bases remaining between them. Germline V gene data show CDR1 as SNHLY and CDR2 as FYNNEI.